Each of the 24 T cell receptor beta chains below was sequenced from the same sample in a study of human T cells and chemical hapten exposure. TCRdb reprocessed the RACE reads via MiXCR and lists one record per CDR3 protein. The profile shows 250,000 or so distinct CDR3 sequences, 7.5% to 10% of them singletons. Time point noted: pre-sensitization, week 0. Treatment meaning: therapeutic diphenylcyclopropenone sensitization with weekly scalp DPC. Sequencing used whole blood, obtained in connection with sensitization to the hapten diphenylcyclopropenone (DPC). Every receptor here comes from a woman aged 40-49 years with alopecia areata. Some clones in this sample may be carry-over from other donors' samples.

This chain connects TRBV7-9 to TRBJ2-3; D might be TRBD2 (6 bases). The CDR3 length is 15 residues. Between the trimmed V and J ends, which lost 3 bases and 4 bases, there was a span of 14 bases. CDR1 and CDR2 (germline): SEHNR, FQNEAQ (reference sequence). As DNA, the CDR3 is TGTGCCAGCAGCTTGCCCTTCGGGACTTCAGATACGCAGTATTTT. It encodes CASSLPFGTSDTQYF.

Many counts were recorded for this clonotype. The junction shows a germline mismatch at one end, possibly a read error. This chain links TRBV29-1 with TRBJ2-7, with D unresolved. The CDR3 length is 8 residues. Germline V gives CDR1 SQVTM, CDR2 ANQGSEA. The CDR3 region has the DNA TGCAGAGTCCGGGCAGCCAACTTC. This translates into CRVRAANF.

This clonotype was counted at least ten times. This rearrangement joins TRBV12-3 or TRBV12-4 to TRBJ1-5; D gene ambiguous. Deletions cut 3 bases from V and 0 bases from J, with 6 bases between. The CDR3 loop spans 14 amino acids. CDR3 in DNA: TGTGCCAGCAGTTTCGGCTATAGCAATCAGCCCCAGCATTTT. As protein: CASSFGYSNQPQHF.

V is TRBV5-4 and J is TRBJ2-4; no firm D call. Germline V CDR1 and CDR2: SGHNT, YYREEE (reference sequence). This CDR3 has 15 amino acids. The V and J ends lost 4 bases and 1 base respectively, with 12 bases between them. CDR3 protein: CASSPDATAKNIQYF. The CDR3 DNA follows: TGTGCCAGCAGCCCGGACGCTACGGCCAAAAACATTCAGTACTTC.

This clonotype has at least ten counts. This sequence joins TRBV7-9 and TRBJ1-6; TRBD1 matches 8 bases. The CDR3 sequence is 17 residues long. After removal of 5 bases from V and 7 bases from J, the junction contained 13 bases not matched to a gene. The germline gives CDR1 SEHNR, CDR2 FQNEAQ (reference sequence). CDR3 residues: CASSRPTGATRNSPLHF. The DNA for the CDR3 is TGTGCCAGCAGCAGACCGACAGGGGCAACAAGGAATTCACCCCTCCACTTT.

This chain links TRBV28 with TRBJ2-7; no definite D call. The CDR3 loop spans 15 amino acids. CDR1 is MDHEN, CDR2 SYDVKM, per germline. V lost 8 bases, J lost 7 bases, and 24 bases lay in between. The CDR3 bases are TGTGCCAGCCGGCGGAGCTCCCCCCCGGTAGGAGAGCAGTACTTC. Its protein product is CASRRSSPPVGEQYF. Based on the CDR3 plus reference TRBV28 and TRBJ2-7, the full variable domain is DVKVTQSSRYLVKRTGEKVFLECVQDMDHENMFWYRQDPGLGLRLIYFSYDVKMKEKGDIPEGYSVSREKKERFSLILESASTNQTSMYLCASRRSSPPVGEQYFGPGTRLTVT.

A few counts support this clonotype. The chain is built from TRBV28 and TRBJ1-2; D remains ambiguous. Deletions cut 10 bases from V and 6 bases from J, with 15 bases between. The CDR3 totals 12 residues. The V gene's germline CDR1 is MDHEN and CDR2 SYDVKM. This chain's CDR3 is CATTGVFDGYTF. CDR3 nucleotide sequence: TGTGCCACCACCGGAGTCTTTGATGGCTACACCTTC.

V is TRBV28 and J is TRBJ1-5; D unresolved. Germline-derived CDR1 and CDR2 are MDHEN and SYDVKM. The CDR3 contains 13 residues. The V gene lost 6 bases and the J gene lost 5 bases, with 11 bases spanning the gap. The CDR3 loop is CASRGVVHQPQHF. Here the CDR3 DNA reads TGTGCCAGCAGGGGTGTAGTCCATCAGCCCCAGCATTTT.

The chain is built from TRBV12-3 or TRBV12-4 and TRBJ1-3; D might be TRBD1 (5 bases). V lost 7 bases and J lost 2, with 12 bases in between. CDR3 length: 14 amino acids. For the CDR3, the DNA is TGTGCCAGCAAACCCCAGGGAACTGGAAACACCATATATTTT. Its translation: CASKPQGTGNTIYF.

The chain has TRBV20-1 and TRBJ2-2, with a tentative D call TRBD1 (5 bases). Per the germline V gene, CDR1 is DFQATT and CDR2 is SNEGSKA (reference sequence). Trimming cost V 6 bases and J 6 bases, with 17 bases left between them. There are 14 residues in the CDR3. The CDR3 DNA sequence: TGCAGTGCCCCACAGGTCCGCAATTCCGGGGAGCTGTTTTTT. This translates into CSAPQVRNSGELFF.

This clonotype came up a few times. J is TRBJ1-5 and V is TRBV28, with 8 bases that match TRBD1. V lost 3 bases, J lost 11 bases, and 18 bases stayed unmatched. The CDR3 has 17 amino acids. CDR1 is MDHEN and CDR2 is SYDVKM in the germline V gene. CDR3 loop: CASSFPPNRGSPGAQHF. CDR3 bases: TGTGCCAGCAGTTTCCCTCCAAACAGGGGGTCCCCAGGGGCCCAGCATTTT.

The chain couples TRBV2 to TRBJ1-1, with D unresolved. This CDR3 spans 15 amino acids. The V end lost 0 bases, the J end lost 3 bases, and 11 bases lay between the germline ends. Germline V CDR1 and CDR2: SNHLY, FYNNEI. The CDR3 reads CASSEAGSGYTEAFF. The CDR3 coding sequence is TGTGCCAGCAGTGAAGCGGGTTCAGGATACACTGAAGCTTTCTTT.

This chain links TRBV20-1 with TRBJ2-2, with D possibly TRBD2 on 7 matching bases. The CDR3 is 15 amino acids. In germline, CDR1 is DFQATT, CDR2 SNEGSKA (reference sequence). V shed 5 bases and J shed 4 bases, with 17 bases lying between them. CDR3 sequence reads: CSAESQGGVTGELFF. For the CDR3, the DNA is TGCAGTGCTGAATCACAGGGAGGGGTCACCGGGGAGCTGTTTTTT.

This clonotype was seen a few times. The CDR3 DNA follows: TGTGCCAGCAGTACGGGGACAGGGCACACTGAAGCTTTCTTT. Translated, it gives CASSTGTGHTEAFF. The V gene is TRBV12-3 or TRBV12-4, the J gene TRBJ1-1; TRBD1 aligns across 9 bases. Trimming removed 5 bases from V and 3 bases from J; junction bases left unmatched: 4. The CDR3 runs 14 residues.

This clonotype was seen a handful of times. V usage is TRBV5-1 and J usage is TRBJ2-1; 11 nucleotides match TRBD2. Unmatched junction bases numbered 7, after V lost 1 base and J lost 16 bases. CDR3 length: 13 amino acids. Germline CDR1 is SGHRS and CDR2 is YFSETQ. This CDR3 reads CASSLWGTSGSFF. CDR3 nucleotides: TGCGCCAGCAGCTTGTGGGGGACTAGCGGATCTTTCTTC.

This chain joins TRBV6-2 or TRBV6-3 and TRBJ1-1; maybe TRBD1 (5 bases). Trimming cost V 6 bases and J 3 bases, with 14 bases left between them. CDR3 length equals 14 residues. The V gene's germline CDR1 is MNHEY and CDR2 SVGEGT. CDR3 region: CASSTQGGYTEAFF. Here the CDR3 DNA reads TGTGCCAGCAGCACGCAGGGAGGGTACACTGAAGCTTTCTTT.

The chain links TRBV6-1 to TRBJ1-5; a weak D match, TRBD1 (5 bases). V lost 5 bases and J 6 bases, leaving 14 bases between the germline ends. CDR1 MNHNS and CDR2 SASEGT come from the germline V gene. The CDR3 loop spans 14 amino acids. This CDR3 reads CASSWEGLVQPQHF. Written as DNA, the CDR3 is TGTGCCAGCAGTTGGGAGGGGCTCGTTCAGCCCCAGCATTTT.

Here the CDR3 DNA reads TGCGCCAGCAGCTTGGGACGGGAGCCCGATACGCAGTATTTT. This encodes CASSLGREPDTQYF. This chain links TRBV5-1 with TRBJ2-3, with a possible D match to TRBD2 (6 bases). Looked up from germline, CDR1 is SGHRS and CDR2 is YFSETQ. The CDR3 has 14 amino acids. V dropped 0 bases and J dropped 6 bases, with 11 bases sitting between them.

This clonotype was observed a handful of times. The chain uses TRBV24-1 and TRBJ2-6; no reliable D call. Looked up from germline, CDR1 is KGHDR and CDR2 is SFDVKD. The CDR3 has 13 amino acids. Deletions cut 6 bases from V and 3 bases from J, with 5 bases between. In nucleotides, the CDR3 is TGTGCCACCAGTCCCCTTGGGGCCAACGTCCTGACTTTC. Protein product: CATSPLGANVLTF.

This clonotype was seen a handful of times. The V call is TRBV7-9, the J call TRBJ1-4; tentatively, D is TRBD1 (5 bases). Trimming shortened V by 1 base and J by 8 bases, and 17 bases separated the two germline ends. Per the germline V gene, CDR1 is SEHNR and CDR2 is FQNEAQ (reference sequence). The CDR3 length is 16 residues. Here the CDR3 DNA reads TGTGCCAGCAGCTTAGGAGTCGGAGGGGAAGGGGAAAAACTGTTTTTT. Protein sequence: CASSLGVGGEGEKLFF.

In this sample, this clonotype turned up many times. The V call is TRBV6-2 or TRBV6-3, the J call TRBJ1-2; tentatively, D is TRBD1 (6 bases). CDR1 MNHEY and CDR2 SVGEGT come from the germline V gene. V lost 5 bases to trimming and J lost 2 bases, with 15 bases between them. The CDR3 sequence is 15 residues long. As DNA, the CDR3 is TGTGCCAGCAGTCCCTATGATCAGGGGAACTATGGCTACACCTTC. This encodes CASSPYDQGNYGYTF.

This clonotype appeared a few times. CDR3: CASSLSRASGNIQYF. CDR3 nucleotides: TGTGCCAGCAGCCTTTCCCGGGCTTCGGGAAACATTCAGTACTTC. The chain couples TRBV7-9 to TRBJ2-4, with no clear D. The CDR3 totals 15 residues. The V gene's germline CDR1 is SEHNR and CDR2 FQNEAQ (reference sequence). Trimming removed 5 bases at V and 6 bases at J, with 17 bases between.

The V gene is TRBV3-1, the J gene TRBJ1-1, with D hard to call. Trimming removed 6 bases at V and 11 bases at J, with 22 bases between. CDR3 size: 14 residues. Germline CDR1 is LGHDT and CDR2 is YNNKEL (reference sequence). For the CDR3, the DNA is TGTGCCAGCAGATCTTCTCCGGCCGACTCGTACGCTTTCTTT. Its translation: CASRSSPADSYAFF. The full variable domain, in which reference TRBV3-1 and TRBJ1-1 provide the parts outside the CDR3, is DTAVSQTPKYLVTQMGNDKSIKCEQNLGHDTMYWYKQDSKKFLKIMFSYNNKELIINETVPNRFSPKSPDKAHLNLHINSLELGDSAVYFCASRSSPADSYAFFGQGTRLTVV.

This clonotype has at least ten counts. The chain's CDR3 is CASSPRDPSSYNEQFF. CDR3 in DNA: TGTGCCAGCAGCCCCAGAGACCCGAGCTCCTACAATGAGCAGTTCTTC. The chain joins TRBV7-9 to TRBJ2-1; D uncertain. Trimming took off 5 bases at V and 0 bases at J, with 14 bases between the two ends. Germline loops: CDR1 SEHNR, CDR2 FQNEAQ (reference sequence). CDR3 length: 16 residues.